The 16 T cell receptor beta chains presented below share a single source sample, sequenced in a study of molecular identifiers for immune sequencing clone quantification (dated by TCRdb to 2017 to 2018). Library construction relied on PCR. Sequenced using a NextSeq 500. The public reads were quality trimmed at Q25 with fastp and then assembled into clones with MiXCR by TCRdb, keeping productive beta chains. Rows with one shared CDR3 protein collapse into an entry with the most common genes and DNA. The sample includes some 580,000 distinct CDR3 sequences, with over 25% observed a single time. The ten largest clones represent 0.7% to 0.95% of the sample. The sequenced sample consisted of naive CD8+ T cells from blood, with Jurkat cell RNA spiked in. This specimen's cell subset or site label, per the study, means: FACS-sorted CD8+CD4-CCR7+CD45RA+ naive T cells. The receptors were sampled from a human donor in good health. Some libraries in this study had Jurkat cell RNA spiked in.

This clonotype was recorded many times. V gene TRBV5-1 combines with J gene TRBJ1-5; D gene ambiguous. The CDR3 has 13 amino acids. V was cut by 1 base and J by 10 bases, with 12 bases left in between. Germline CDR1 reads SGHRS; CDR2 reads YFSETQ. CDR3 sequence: CASSLSRSSPQHF. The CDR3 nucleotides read TGCGCCAGCAGCTTGTCCCGATCCTCCCCCCAGCATTTT.

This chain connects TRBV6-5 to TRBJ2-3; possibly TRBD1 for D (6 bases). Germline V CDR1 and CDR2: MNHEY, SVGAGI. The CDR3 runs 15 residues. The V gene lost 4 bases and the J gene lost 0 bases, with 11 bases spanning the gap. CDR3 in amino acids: CASSCNTGSTDTQYF. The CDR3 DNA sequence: TGTGCCAGCAGTTGCAATACAGGGAGCACAGATACGCAGTATTTT.

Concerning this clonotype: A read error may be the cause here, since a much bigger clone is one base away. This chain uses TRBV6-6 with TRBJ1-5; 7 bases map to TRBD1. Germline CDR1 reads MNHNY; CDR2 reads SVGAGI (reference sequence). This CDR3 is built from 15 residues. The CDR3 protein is CASIYPDRVGQPQHF. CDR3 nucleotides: TGTGCCAGCATTTACCCCGACAGGGTTGGCCAGCCCCAGCATTTT.

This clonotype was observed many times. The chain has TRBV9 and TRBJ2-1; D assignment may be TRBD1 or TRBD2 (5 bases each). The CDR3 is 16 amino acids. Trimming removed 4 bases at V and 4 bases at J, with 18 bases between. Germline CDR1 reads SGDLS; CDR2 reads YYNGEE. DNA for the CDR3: TGTGCCAGCAGCCCAACCACCGGGACCCAGTACAATGAGCAGTTCTTC. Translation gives CASSPTTGTQYNEQFF.

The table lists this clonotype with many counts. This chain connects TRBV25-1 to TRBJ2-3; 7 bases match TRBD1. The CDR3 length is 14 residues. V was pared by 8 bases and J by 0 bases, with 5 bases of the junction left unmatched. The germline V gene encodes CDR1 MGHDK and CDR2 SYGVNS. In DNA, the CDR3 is TGTGCCAGCCGGCCGGGACAGAGCACAGATACGCAGTATTTT. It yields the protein CASRPGQSTDTQYF.

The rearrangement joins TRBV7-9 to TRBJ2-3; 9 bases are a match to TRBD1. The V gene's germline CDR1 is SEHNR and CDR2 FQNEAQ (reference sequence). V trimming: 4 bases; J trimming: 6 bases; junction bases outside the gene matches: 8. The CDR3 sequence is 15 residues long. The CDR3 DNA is TGTGCCAGCAGCTCTGACACCGGGACAGGGGATACGCAGTATTTT. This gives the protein CASSSDTGTGDTQYF. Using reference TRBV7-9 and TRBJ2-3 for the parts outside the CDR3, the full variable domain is DTGVSQNPRHKITKRGQNVTFRCDPISEHNRLYWYRQTLGQGPEFLTYFQNEAQLEKSRLLSDRFSAERPKGSFSTLEIQRTEQGDSAMYLCASSSDTGTGDTQYFGPGTRLTVL.

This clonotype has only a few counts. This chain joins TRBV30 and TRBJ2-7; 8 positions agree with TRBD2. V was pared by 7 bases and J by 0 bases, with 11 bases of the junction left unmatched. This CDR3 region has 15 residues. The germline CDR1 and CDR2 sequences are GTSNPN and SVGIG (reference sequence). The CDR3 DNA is TGTGCCTCCCGGGGGGGGGGGATAAGCTCCTACGAGCAGTACTTC. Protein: CASRGGGISSYEQYF.

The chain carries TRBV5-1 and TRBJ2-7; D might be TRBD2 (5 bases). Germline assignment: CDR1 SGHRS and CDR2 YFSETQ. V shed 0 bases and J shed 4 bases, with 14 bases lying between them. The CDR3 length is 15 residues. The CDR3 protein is CASSLEHLASYEQYF. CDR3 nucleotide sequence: TGCGCCAGCAGCTTGGAACACCTAGCCTCATACGAGCAGTACTTC.

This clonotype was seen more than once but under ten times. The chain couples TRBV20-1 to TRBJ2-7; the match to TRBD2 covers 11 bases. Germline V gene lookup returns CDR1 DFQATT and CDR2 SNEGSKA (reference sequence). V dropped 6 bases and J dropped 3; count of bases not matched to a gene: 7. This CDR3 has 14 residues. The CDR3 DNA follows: TGCAGTGCCCTAGCCGGGACTAGCGGCTACGAGCAGTACTTC. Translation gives CSALAGTSGYEQYF.

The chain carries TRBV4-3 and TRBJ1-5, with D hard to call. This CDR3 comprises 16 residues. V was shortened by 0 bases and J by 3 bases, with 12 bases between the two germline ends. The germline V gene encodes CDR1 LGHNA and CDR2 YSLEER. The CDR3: CASSQDAFGSNQPQHF. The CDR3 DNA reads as TGCGCCAGCAGCCAAGATGCCTTTGGGTCCAATCAGCCCCAGCATTTT.

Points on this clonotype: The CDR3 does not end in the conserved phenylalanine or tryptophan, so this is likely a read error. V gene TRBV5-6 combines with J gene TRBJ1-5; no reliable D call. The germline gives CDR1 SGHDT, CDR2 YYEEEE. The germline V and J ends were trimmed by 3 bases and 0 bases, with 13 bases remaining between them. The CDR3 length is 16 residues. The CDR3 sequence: CASSWGGVTSNQPQHS. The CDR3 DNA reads TGTGCCAGCAGCTGGGGTGGAGTCACTAGCAATCAGCCCCAGCATTCT.

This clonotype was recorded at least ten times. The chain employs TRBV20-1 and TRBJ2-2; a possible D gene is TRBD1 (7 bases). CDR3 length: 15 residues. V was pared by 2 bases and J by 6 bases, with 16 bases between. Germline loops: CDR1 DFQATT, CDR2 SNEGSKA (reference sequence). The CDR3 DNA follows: TGCAGTGCTAGATACAGGGGAGGAGGCGCCGGGGAGCTGTTTTTT. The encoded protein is CSARYRGGGAGELFF.

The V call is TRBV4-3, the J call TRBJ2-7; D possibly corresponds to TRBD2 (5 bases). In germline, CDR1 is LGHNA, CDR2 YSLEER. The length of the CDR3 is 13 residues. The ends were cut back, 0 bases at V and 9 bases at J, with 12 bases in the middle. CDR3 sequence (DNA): TGCGCCAGCAGCCAAGATCGGGGTCGCGCGCAGTACTTC. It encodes CASSQDRGRAQYF.

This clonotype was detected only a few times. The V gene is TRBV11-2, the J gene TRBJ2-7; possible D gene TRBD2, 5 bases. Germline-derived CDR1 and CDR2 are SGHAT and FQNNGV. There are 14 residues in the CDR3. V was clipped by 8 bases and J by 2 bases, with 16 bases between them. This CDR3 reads CASQDRTTTYEQYF. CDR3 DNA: TGTGCCAGCCAAGACCGTACGACTACCTACGAGCAGTACTTC.

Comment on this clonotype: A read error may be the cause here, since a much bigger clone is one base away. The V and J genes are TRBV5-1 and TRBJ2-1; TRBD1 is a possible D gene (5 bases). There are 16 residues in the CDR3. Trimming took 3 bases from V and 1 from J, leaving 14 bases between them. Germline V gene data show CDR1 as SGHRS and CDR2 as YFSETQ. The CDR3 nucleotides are TGCGCCAGCAGCTCGGCCCAGGGCCCTTCCTACAATGAGCAGTTCTTC. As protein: CASSSAQGPSYNEQFF.

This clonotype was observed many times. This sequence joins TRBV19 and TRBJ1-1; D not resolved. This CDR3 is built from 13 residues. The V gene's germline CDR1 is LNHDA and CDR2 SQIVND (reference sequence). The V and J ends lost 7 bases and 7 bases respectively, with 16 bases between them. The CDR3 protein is CASTFLGFGEAFF. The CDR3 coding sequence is TGTGCCAGTACCTTCTTAGGGTTTGGTGAAGCTTTCTTT.